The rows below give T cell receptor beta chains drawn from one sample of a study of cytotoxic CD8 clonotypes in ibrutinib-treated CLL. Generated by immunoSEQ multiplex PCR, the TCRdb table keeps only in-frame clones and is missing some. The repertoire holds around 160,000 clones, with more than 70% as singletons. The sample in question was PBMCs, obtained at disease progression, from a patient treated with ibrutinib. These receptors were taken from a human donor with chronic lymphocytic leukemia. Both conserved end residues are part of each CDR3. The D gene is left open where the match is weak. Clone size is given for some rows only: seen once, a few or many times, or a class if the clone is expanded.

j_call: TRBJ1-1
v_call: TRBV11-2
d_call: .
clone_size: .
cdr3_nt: TGTGCCAGCAGCTTAGTGACTAATGAAGCTTTCTTT
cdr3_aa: CASSLVTNEAFF

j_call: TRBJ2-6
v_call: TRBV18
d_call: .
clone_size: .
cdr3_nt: TGTGCCAGCTCACCACGGGGCCCTGGGGCCAACGTCCTGACTTTC
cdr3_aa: CASSPRGPGANVLTF

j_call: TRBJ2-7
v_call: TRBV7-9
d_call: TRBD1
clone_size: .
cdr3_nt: TGTGCCAGCAGCCCCTTAAGATTGGTAAGGGACAGGGGTTACGAGCAGTACTTC
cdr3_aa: CASSPLRLVRDRGYEQYF

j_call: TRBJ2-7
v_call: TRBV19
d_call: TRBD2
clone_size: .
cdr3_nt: TGTGCCAGTAGTATAGAGGGGCCGGGACTACACAGGTCAGTGCAGTACTTC
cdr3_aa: CASSIEGPGLHRSVQYF

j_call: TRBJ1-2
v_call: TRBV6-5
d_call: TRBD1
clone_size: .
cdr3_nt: TGTGCCAGCAGTTACTCGAGGGACAGGGTCCTCTATGGCTACACCTTC
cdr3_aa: CASSYSRDRVLYGYTF

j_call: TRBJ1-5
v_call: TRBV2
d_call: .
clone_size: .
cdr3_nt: TGTGCCAGCAGTGATAGAGCTGGGAATCAGCCCCAGCATTTT
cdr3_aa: CASSDRAGNQPQHF

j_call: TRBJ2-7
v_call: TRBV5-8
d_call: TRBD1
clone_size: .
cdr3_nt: TGTGCCAGCAGCTTGGCTTTGGGGACAGGGGCGATATACGAGCAGTACTTC
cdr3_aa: CASSLALGTGAIYEQYF

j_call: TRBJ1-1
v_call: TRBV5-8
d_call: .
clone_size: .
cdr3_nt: TGTGCCAGCATCCCCCCGGGGACGATGGCTGAAGCTTTCTTT
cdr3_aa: CASIPPGTMAEAFF

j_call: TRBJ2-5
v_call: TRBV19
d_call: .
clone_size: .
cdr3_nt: TGTGCCAGTAGTATGTCTAGGGTGGTTCGCGGAGAGACCCAGTACTTC
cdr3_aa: CASSMSRVVRGETQYF

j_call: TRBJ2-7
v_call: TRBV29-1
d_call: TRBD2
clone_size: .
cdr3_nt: TGCAGCGTAGGGGAGGGGCGCCGAGAGCAGTACTTC
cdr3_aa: CSVGEGRREQYF

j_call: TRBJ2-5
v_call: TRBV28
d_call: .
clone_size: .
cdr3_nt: TGTGCCAGCAGTACAGGGAACCTCCAAGAGACCCAGTACTTC
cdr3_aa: CASSTGNLQETQYF

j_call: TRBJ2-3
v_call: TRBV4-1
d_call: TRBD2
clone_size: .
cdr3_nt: TGCGCCAGCAGCCAAGATCGGGGTAGCGGGACCCGCACAGATACGCAGTATTTT
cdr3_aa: CASSQDRGSGTRTDTQYF

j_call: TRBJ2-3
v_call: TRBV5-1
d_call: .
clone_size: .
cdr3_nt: TGCGCCAGCAGCTCGAGTCTGAGGGCAGGCACAGATACGCAGTATTTT
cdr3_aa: CASSSSLRAGTDTQYF

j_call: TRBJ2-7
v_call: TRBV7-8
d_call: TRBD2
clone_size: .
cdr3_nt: TGTGCCAGCAGCCCCCTAGCGGGAGGGTCCGAGCAGTACTTC
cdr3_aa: CASSPLAGGSEQYF

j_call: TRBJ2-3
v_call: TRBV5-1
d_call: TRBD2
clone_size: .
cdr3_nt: TGCGCCAGCGTCTCGGGACTAGCGGGAGACGGCACAGATACGCAGTATTTT
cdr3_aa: CASVSGLAGDGTDTQYF

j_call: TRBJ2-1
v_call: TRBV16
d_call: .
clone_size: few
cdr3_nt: TGTGCCAGCAGCCAATCGACCAATGAGCAGTTCTTC
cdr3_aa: CASSQSTNEQFF

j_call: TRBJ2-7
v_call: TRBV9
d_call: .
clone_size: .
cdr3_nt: TGTGCCAGCAGCGTAGTTGATGCTGCCGAGCAGTACTTC
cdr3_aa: CASSVVDAAEQYF

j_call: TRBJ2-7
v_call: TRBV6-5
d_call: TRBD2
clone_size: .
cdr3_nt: TGTGCCAGCAGTAAACTAGCGGGAGGGCCCTACGAGCAGTACTTC
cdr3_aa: CASSKLAGGPYEQYF

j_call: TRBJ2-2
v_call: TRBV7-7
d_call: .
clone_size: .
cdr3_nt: TGTGCCAGCAGCCTAGGTGGGCCCCAACCCACCGGGGAGCTGTTTTTT
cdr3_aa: CASSLGGPQPTGELFF

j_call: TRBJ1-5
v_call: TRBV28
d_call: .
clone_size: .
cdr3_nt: TGTGCCAGCAGTTATAGGGTGGGACGTCAGACCCAGCATTTT
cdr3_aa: CASSYRVGRQTQHF

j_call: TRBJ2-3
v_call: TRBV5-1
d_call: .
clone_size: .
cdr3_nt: TGCGCCAGCAGCCCCCGGGGTAGCGGCAGCACAGATACGCAGTATTTT
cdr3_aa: CASSPRGSGSTDTQYF

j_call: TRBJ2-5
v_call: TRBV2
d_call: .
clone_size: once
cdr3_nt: TGTGCCAGCAGGCCCGGGACACCGGGGGGGACCCAGTACTTC
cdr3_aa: CASRPGTPGGTQYF

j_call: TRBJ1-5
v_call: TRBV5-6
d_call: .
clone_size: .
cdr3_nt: TGTGCCAGCAGCAAAAGAGGGCCCCAGCATTTT
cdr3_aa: CASSKRGPQHF

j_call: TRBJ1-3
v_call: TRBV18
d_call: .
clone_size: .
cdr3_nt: TGTGCCAGCTCATCCGTCTCTGGAAACACCATATATTTT
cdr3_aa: CASSSVSGNTIYF

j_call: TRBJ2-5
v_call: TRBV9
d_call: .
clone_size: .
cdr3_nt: TGTGCCAGCAGCGTGGATGTAGGCCAAGAGACCCAGTACTTC
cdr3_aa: CASSVDVGQETQYF

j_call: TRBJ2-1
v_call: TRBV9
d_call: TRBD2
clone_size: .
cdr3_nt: TGTGCCAGCAGCGTACAGGGTGGGAGGGCTTACAATGAGCAGTTCTTC
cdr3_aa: CASSVQGGRAYNEQFF

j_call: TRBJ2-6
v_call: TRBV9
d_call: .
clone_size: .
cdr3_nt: TGTGCCAGCAGGAGGGCTGGGGCCAACGTCCTGACTTTC
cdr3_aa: CASRRAGANVLTF

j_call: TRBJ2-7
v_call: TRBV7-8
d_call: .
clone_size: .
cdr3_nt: TGTGCCAGCAGCCACTCAATAGGACGAGGCTACGAGCAGTACTTC
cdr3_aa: CASSHSIGRGYEQYF

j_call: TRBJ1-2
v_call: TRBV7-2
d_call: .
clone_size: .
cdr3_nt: TGTGCCAGCAGCCCCATCGTGGGGGCCCCTTCCTATGGCTACACCTTC
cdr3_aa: CASSPIVGAPSYGYTF

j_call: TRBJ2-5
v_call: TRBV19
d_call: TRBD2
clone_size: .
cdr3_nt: TGTGCCAGTAGTTCTTCACCGCGGGGGACTAGCGGGAGGAGGGAGACCCAGTACTTC
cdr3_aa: CASSSSPRGTSGRRETQYF

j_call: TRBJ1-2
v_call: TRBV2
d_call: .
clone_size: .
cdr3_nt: TGTGCCAGCAAGTCCGGGACAAACTATGGCTACACCTTC
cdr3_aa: CASKSGTNYGYTF

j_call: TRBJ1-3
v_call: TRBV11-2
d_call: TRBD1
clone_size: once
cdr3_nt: TGTGCCAGCAGCTTAGGAACCGGGACAGGGAGTCTCTCTGGAAACACCATATATTTT
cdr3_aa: CASSLGTGTGSLSGNTIYF

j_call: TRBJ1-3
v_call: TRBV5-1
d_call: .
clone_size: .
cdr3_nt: TGCGCCAGCAGCCCCCGAGGAGGATCCTCTGGAAACACCATATATTTT
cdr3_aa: CASSPRGGSSGNTIYF

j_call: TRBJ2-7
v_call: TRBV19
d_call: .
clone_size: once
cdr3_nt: TGTGCCAGTAGTATAGTCGGCAGGGTTCCCTACGAGCAGTACTTC
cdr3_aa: CASSIVGRVPYEQYF

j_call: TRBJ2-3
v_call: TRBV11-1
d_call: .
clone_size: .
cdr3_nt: TGTGCCAGCAGCCCCGGGGGAGGCGGCCACACAGATACGCAGTATTTT
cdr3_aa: CASSPGGGGHTDTQYF

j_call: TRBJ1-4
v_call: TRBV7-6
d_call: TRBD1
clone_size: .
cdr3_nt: TGTGCCAGCACCGGGCAGACAGGGAATAATGAAAAACTGTTTTTT
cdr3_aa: CASTGQTGNNEKLFF

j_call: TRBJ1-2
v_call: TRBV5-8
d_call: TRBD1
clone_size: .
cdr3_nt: TGTGCCAGCATGGGACAGGGACAGGGGGCTTCGAATGGCTACACCTTC
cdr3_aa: CASMGQGQGASNGYTF

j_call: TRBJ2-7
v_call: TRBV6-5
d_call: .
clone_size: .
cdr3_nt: TGTGCCAGCAGCGCCGGGGCAGGGTGGTACGAGCAGTACTTC
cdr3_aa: CASSAGAGWYEQYF

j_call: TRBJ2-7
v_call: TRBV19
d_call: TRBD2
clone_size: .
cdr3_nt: TGTGCCAGTAGTATTGGTAGCGGGAACCCCTACGAGCAGTACTTC
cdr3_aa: CASSIGSGNPYEQYF

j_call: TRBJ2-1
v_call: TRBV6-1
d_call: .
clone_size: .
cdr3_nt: TGTGCCAGCAGTGAAGGGAGGGGGGATGAGCAGTTCTTC
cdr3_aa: CASSEGRGDEQFF

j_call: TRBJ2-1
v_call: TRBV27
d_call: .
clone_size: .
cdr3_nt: TGTGCCAGCAGTTTGTTACAGGGCAAGGGCAATGAGCAGTTCTTC
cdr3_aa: CASSLLQGKGNEQFF

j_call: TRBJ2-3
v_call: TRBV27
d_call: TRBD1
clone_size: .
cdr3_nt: TGTGCCAGCAGTTTAAGCGGACAGGGTTTCCCAGATACGCAGTATTTT
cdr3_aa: CASSLSGQGFPDTQYF

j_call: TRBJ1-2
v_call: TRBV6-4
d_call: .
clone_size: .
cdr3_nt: TGTGCCAGCAGTGAACACGGTCCGTATGGCTACACCTTC
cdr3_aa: CASSEHGPYGYTF

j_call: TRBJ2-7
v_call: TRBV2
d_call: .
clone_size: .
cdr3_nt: TGTGCCAGCAGTGACCCGGGGCGGCCGTCCCGTAGCTCCTACGAGCAGTACTTC
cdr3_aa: CASSDPGRPSRSSYEQYF

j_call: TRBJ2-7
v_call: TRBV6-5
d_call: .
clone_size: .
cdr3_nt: TGTGCCAGCAGTTACGCCAGGACCTACGAGCAGTACTTC
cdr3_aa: CASSYARTYEQYF

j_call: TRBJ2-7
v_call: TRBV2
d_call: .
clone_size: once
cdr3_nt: TGTGCCAGCAGTGTACTATTCACCGAGCAGTACTTC
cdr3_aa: CASSVLFTEQYF

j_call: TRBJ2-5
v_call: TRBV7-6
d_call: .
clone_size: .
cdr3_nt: TGTGCCAGCAGCTTATCAGAGACCCAGTACTTC
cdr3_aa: CASSLSETQYF

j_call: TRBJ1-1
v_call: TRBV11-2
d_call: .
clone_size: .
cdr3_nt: TGTGCCAGCAGCTTAGATCCCGGCAACACTGAAGCTTTCTTT
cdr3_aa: CASSLDPGNTEAFF

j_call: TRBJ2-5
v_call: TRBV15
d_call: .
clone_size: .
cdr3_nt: TGTGCCACCAGCAGAGATTTTGGGGCTCAAGAGACCCAGTACTTC
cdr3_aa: CATSRDFGAQETQYF

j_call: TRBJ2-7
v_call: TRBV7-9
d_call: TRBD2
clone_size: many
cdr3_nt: TGTGCCAGCACGGGCGGGAGGGCCCACGAGCAGTACTTC
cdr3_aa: CASTGGRAHEQYF

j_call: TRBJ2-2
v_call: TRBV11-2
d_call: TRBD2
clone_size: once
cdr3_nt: TGTGCCAGCAGCTTAGGGCTTACAGCGGGGGGGATATACACCGGGGAGCTGTTTTTT
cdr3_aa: CASSLGLTAGGIYTGELFF

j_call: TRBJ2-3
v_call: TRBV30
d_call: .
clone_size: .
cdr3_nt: TGTGCCTGGAGTGTACTGGGGACAGATACGCAGTATTTT
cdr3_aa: CAWSVLGTDTQYF